Each of the 21 T cell receptor beta chains below was sequenced from the same sample in a study of T cells in narcolepsy. Libraries were prepared by immunoSEQ multiplex PCR; TCRdb keeps only in-frame clonotypes and omits some of them. The sample includes some 37,000 clones, over 75% of them seen just once. Sequencing was carried out using CD45RA- memory CD4+ T cells from PBMCs. All receptors come from a human donor with narcolepsy.

This clone was counted a few times. The chain couples TRBV11-2 to TRBJ2-2; D could derive from TRBD1 or TRBD2 (5 bases each). Germline V gives CDR1 SGHAT, CDR2 FQNNGV. The CDR3 is made up of 13 amino acids. V was shortened by 5 bases and J by 8 bases, with 12 bases between the two germline ends. The CDR3 region has the DNA TGTGCCAGCAGCCCTCGGGACGTTGGGGAGCTGTTTTTT. Amino acids: CASSPRDVGELFF. Drawing the rest from reference TRBV11-2 and TRBJ2-2, the complete variable domain is EAGVAQSPRYKIIEKRQSVAFWCNPISGHATLYWYQQILGQGPKLLIQFQNNGVVDDSQLPKDRFSAERLKGVDSTLKIQPAKLEDSAVYLCASSPRDVGELFFGEGSRLTVL.

The chain employs TRBV18 and TRBJ2-3; weak D call: TRBD1 (5 bases). V was shortened by 4 bases and J by 2 bases, with 13 bases between the two germline ends. Germline assignment: CDR1 KGHSH and CDR2 LQKENI. The CDR3 is 15 amino acids. The CDR3 loop reads CASSRRQGDTDTQYF. In DNA form, the CDR3 reads TGTGCCAGCTCACGACGACAAGGGGACACAGATACGCAGTATTTT.

The chain couples TRBV19 to TRBJ2-2; 8 bases are a match to TRBD2. The CDR3 contains 14 residues. The germline gives CDR1 LNHDA, CDR2 SQIVND (reference sequence). Trimming cost V 3 bases and J 6 bases; bases outside gene matches: 3. The CDR3 region has the DNA TGTGCCAGTAGTATTTTCGGGGGGGCCGGGGAGCTGTTTTTT. Encoded protein: CASSIFGGAGELFF.

This rearrangement joins TRBV7-9 to TRBJ1-1, with TRBD1 identical over 7 bases. CDR1 and CDR2 (germline): SEHNR, FQNEAQ (reference sequence). This CDR3 has 15 amino acids. The ends lost 3 bases at V and 3 bases at J; junction bases unmatched: 7. The CDR3 here is CASSLGLDRYTEAFF. The CDR3 region has the DNA TGTGCCAGCAGCTTGGGGTTGGACAGGTACACTGAAGCTTTCTTT.

The CDR3 region is CASSWDTGKLFF. In DNA form, the CDR3 reads TGCGCCAGCAGCTGGGACACTGGAAAACTGTTTTTT. This chain joins TRBV5-1 and TRBJ1-4; weak D call: TRBD1 (6 bases). Germline V gene sequence: CDR1 SGHRS, CDR2 YFSETQ. V was pared by 3 bases and J by 10 bases, with 10 bases between. The CDR3 is 12 amino acids.

The rearrangement joins TRBV28 to TRBJ2-6; no definite D call. The germline V and J ends were trimmed by 6 bases and 0 bases, with 12 bases remaining between them. The CDR3 contains 16 residues. CDR1 MDHEN and CDR2 SYDVKM come from the germline V gene. CDR3 nucleotides: TGTGCCAGCAGCACCGTACGGGCCTCTGGGGCCAACGTCCTGACTTTC. Its protein is CASSTVRASGANVLTF.

The chain couples TRBV18 to TRBJ2-7; tentatively, D is TRBD1 (7 bases). CDR1 is KGHSH and CDR2 is LQKENI in the germline V gene. Trimming removed 3 bases from V and 2 bases from J, with 11 bases in between. This CDR3 contains 14 residues. CDR3 sequence: CASSPQGGPYEQYF. In DNA, the CDR3 is TGTGCCAGCTCACCGCAGGGGGGCCCCTACGAGCAGTACTTC.

The chain uses TRBV28 and TRBJ2-7; weak D call: TRBD1 (5 bases). V was cut by 6 bases and J by 6 bases, with 12 bases left in between. The germline V gene has CDR1 MDHEN and CDR2 SYDVKM. The CDR3 contains 12 residues. The DNA for the CDR3 is TGTGCCAGCAGGGTGGCAGGGTCCGAGCAGTACTTC. Its protein product is CASRVAGSEQYF.

The chain couples TRBV7-9 to TRBJ2-3; unclear D gene. V lost 9 bases, J lost 3 bases, and 7 bases lay in between. This CDR3 has 11 residues. The germline V gene has CDR1 SEHNR and CDR2 FQNEAQ (reference sequence). DNA for the CDR3: TGTGCCAGTGCAAGGACAGATACGCAGTATTTT. Encoded protein: CASARTDTQYF.

This chain joins TRBV7-6 and TRBJ2-2; TRBD2 matches 8 bases. The V gene end was trimmed by 1 base and the J gene end by 3 bases; junction bases not matched to a gene: 1. Germline V gives CDR1 SGHVS, CDR2 FNYEAQ. The CDR3 has 15 residues. CDR3 DNA sequence: TGTGCCAGCAGCTTAGGGCGGGGGGACACCGGGGAGCTGTTTTTT. Protein product: CASSLGRGDTGELFF.

The gene calls are TRBV5-1 and TRBJ1-5, with D uncertain. V gave up 1 base and J gave up 5 bases, with 13 bases separating them. Germline values: CDR1 SGHRS, CDR2 YFSETQ. The CDR3 has 15 amino acids. In DNA, the CDR3 is TGCGCCAGCAGCTTGTCAGGCTCGGGAGATCAGCCCCAGCATTTT. It encodes CASSLSGSGDQPQHF.

The rearrangement joins TRBV27 to TRBJ2-3, with 9 bases identical to TRBD2. Germline CDR1 and CDR2: MNHEY and SMNVEV (reference sequence). CDR3 length equals 15 residues. V dropped 2 bases and J dropped 3; count of bases not matched to a gene: 3. The CDR3: CASSLGGGGTDTQYF. CDR3 in DNA: TGTGCCAGCAGTTTAGGCGGGGGGGGGACAGATACGCAGTATTTT.

This clone is a singleton in its sample. The V and J genes are TRBV30 and TRBJ2-5, with 7 bases matching TRBD1. The CDR3 spans 14 residues. V dropped 4 bases and J dropped 0; count of bases not matched to a gene: 5. Germline assignment: CDR1 GTSNPN and CDR2 SVGIG (reference sequence). The CDR3 protein is CAWKKGQNQETQYF. The CDR3 region has the DNA TGTGCCTGGAAGAAGGGACAGAACCAAGAGACCCAGTACTTC.

The CDR3 nucleotides are TGTGCCAGTAGTTCCCCCGATAGGGGGCGGGCCATTCAGTACTTC. As protein: CASSSPDRGRAIQYF. The chain is built from TRBV19 and TRBJ2-4, with 7 bases lining up with TRBD1. CDR1 and CDR2 from the germline V gene are LNHDA and SQIVND (reference sequence). V lost 5 bases to trimming and J lost 9 bases; unmatched junction nucleotides: 13. The CDR3 contains 15 residues.

The chain is built from TRBV6-5 and TRBJ1-2, with D possibly matching TRBD1 (6 bases). From germline, CDR1 is MNHEY and CDR2 SVGAGI. The germline V and J ends were trimmed by 2 bases and 1 base, with 8 bases remaining between them. The CDR3 consists of 14 residues. Here the CDR3 reads CASSYGRGNYGYTF. CDR3 DNA sequence: TGTGCCAGCAGTTACGGCAGGGGTAACTATGGCTACACCTTC.

The chain links TRBV5-1 to TRBJ2-4; TRBD1 aligns across 9 bases. V lost 4 bases and J lost 8; bases outside the gene matches: 7. The germline gives CDR1 SGHRS, CDR2 YFSETQ. The CDR3 is 14 residues long. The CDR3 here is CASSAGTGRDIQYF. CDR3 sequence (DNA): TGCGCCAGCAGCGCCGGGACAGGGCGGGACATTCAGTACTTC. The variable domain in full, with the rest retrieved from reference TRBV5-1 and TRBJ2-4, is KAGVTQTPRYLIKTRGQQVTLSCSPISGHRSVSWYQQTPGQGLQFLFEYFSETQRNKGNFPGRFSGRQFSNSRSEMNVSTLELGDSALYLCASSAGTGRDIQYFGAGTRLSVL.

The V call is TRBV5-1, the J call TRBJ2-3, with 9 bases aligning to TRBD1. The V gene end was trimmed by 6 bases and the J gene end by 8 bases; junction bases not matched to a gene: 10. CDR3 length: 14 amino acids. CDR1 is SGHRS, CDR2 YFSETQ, per germline. CDR3 loop: CASKPGQGKGTQYF. For the CDR3, the DNA is TGCGCCAGCAAGCCGGGACAGGGTAAGGGTACGCAGTATTTT.

In its sample, this clone was seen once. V and J are TRBV4-3 and TRBJ2-2; D is perhaps TRBD1 (6 bases). V was trimmed by 1 base and J by 5 bases, leaving 11 bases between them. Per germline, CDR1 LGHNA and CDR2 YSLEER. The CDR3 is 15 residues long. The CDR3 spells CASSQAQGWTGELFF. The CDR3 bases are TGCGCCAGCAGCCAAGCGCAGGGGTGGACCGGGGAGCTGTTTTTT.

This clone was observed a handful of times. Written as DNA, the CDR3 is TGTGCCATCAGTGATTCGGGGACAGGGGGCAATGAGCAGTTCTTC. Translation gives CAISDSGTGGNEQFF. This sequence joins TRBV10-3 and TRBJ2-1; 11 nucleotides match TRBD1. The V gene's germline CDR1 is ENHRY and CDR2 SYGVKD. The CDR3 is made up of 15 amino acids. V shed 3 bases and J 6 bases; nucleotides not matched to a gene: 4.

V gene TRBV7-6 combines with J gene TRBJ2-1; possible D gene TRBD1, 5 bases. Germline lookup yields CDR1 SGHVS and CDR2 FNYEAQ. CDR3 length: 15 amino acids. Trimming pared 2 bases from V and 6 bases from J, leaving 14 bases between. The CDR3 sequence: CASSLNTGISNEQFF. The CDR3 region has the DNA TGTGCCAGCAGCTTAAACACAGGTATTAGCAATGAGCAGTTCTTC. Using reference TRBV7-6 and TRBJ2-1 for the parts outside the CDR3, the full variable domain is GAGVSQSPRYKVTKRGQDVALRCDPISGHVSLYWYRQALGQGPEFLTYFNYEAQQDKSGLPNDRFSAERPEGSISTLTIQRTEQRDSAMYRCASSLNTGISNEQFFGPGTRLTVL.

The V and J genes are TRBV19 and TRBJ2-2, with D tentatively TRBD1 (5 bases). The V and J ends lost 5 bases and 4 bases respectively, with 11 bases between them. This CDR3 contains 14 residues. Germline lookup yields CDR1 LNHDA and CDR2 SQIVND (reference sequence). The CDR3 region has the DNA TGTGCCAGTAGTCGGCAGGGCCTCACCGGGGAGCTGTTTTTT. Translated: CASSRQGLTGELFF.